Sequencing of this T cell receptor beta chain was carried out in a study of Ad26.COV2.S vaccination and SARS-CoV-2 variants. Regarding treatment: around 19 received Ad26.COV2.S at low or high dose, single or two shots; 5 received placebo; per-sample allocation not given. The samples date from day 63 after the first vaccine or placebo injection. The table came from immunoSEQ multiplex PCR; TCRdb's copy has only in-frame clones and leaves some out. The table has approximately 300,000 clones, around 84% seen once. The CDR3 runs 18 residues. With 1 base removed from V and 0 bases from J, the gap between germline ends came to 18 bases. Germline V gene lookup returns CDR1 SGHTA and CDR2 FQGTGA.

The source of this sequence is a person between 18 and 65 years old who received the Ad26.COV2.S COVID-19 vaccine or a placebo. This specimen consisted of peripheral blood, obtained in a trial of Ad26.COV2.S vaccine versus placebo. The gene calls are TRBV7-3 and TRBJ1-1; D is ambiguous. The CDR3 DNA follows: TGTGCCAGCAGCTTAATGCTAGGGCTGGGCGGTGTGAACACTGAAGCTTTCTTT. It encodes CASSLMLGLGGVNTEAFF.